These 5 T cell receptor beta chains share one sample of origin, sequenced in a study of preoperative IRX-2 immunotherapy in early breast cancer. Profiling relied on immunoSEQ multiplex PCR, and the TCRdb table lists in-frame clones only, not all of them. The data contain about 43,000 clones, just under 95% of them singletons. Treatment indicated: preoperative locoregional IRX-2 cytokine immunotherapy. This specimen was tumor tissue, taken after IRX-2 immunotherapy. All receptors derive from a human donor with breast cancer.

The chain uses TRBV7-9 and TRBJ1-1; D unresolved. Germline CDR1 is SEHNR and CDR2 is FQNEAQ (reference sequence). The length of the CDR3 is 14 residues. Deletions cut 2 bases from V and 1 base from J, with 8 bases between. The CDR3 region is CASSLHGQNTEAFF. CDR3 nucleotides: TGTGCCAGCAGCTTACACGGGCAGAACACTGAAGCTTTCTTT.

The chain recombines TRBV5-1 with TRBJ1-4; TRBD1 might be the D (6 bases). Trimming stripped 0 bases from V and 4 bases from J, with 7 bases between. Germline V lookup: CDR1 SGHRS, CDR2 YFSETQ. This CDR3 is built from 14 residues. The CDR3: CASSLGQVNEKLFF. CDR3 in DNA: TGCGCCAGCAGCTTGGGACAGGTTAATGAAAAACTGTTTTTT. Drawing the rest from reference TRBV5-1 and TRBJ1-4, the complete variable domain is KAGVTQTPRYLIKTRGQQVTLSCSPISGHRSVSWYQQTPGQGLQFLFEYFSETQRNKGNFPGRFSGRQFSNSRSEMNVSTLELGDSALYLCASSLGQVNEKLFFGSGTQLSVL.

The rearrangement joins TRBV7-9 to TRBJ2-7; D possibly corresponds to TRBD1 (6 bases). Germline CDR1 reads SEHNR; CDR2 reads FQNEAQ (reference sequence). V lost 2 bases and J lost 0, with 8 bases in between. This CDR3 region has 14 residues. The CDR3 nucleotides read TGTGCCAGCAGCTTACAGGGGTTCTCCTACGAGCAGTACTTC. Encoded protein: CASSLQGFSYEQYF.

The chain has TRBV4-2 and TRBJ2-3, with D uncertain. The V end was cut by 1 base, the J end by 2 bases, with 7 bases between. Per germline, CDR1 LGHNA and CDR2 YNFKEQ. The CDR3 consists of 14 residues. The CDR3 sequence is CASSQVSATDTQYF. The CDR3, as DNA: TGTGCCAGCAGCCAAGTCTCCGCCACAGATACGCAGTATTTT.

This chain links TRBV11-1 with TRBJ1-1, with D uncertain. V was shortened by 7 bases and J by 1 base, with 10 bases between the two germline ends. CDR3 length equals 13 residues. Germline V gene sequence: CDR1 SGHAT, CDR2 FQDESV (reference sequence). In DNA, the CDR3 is TGTGCCAGCACGAACACATGGAACACTGAAGCTTTCTTT. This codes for CASTNTWNTEAFF.